These 11 T cell receptor beta chains were sequenced from one sample in a study of T cell responses to AZD1222 COVID-19 vaccine. The assay was immunoSEQ multiplex PCR, and TCRdb's table has in-frame clones only and misses some. Of more than 75,000 clones listed, about 90% are singletons. The sequences come from peripheral blood, collected on day 0 of AZD1222 vaccination. These receptors all come from an adult in good health.

V is TRBV6-5 and J is TRBJ1-1; no firm D call. Germline V gene lookup returns CDR1 MNHEY and CDR2 SVGAGI. V was trimmed by 6 bases and J by 1 base, leaving 9 bases between them. This CDR3 is built from 13 residues. This CDR3 is CASRTQENTEAFF. In DNA, the CDR3 is TGTGCCAGCAGAACCCAGGAGAACACTGAAGCTTTCTTT.

This rearrangement joins TRBV5-1 to TRBJ2-5; the D is unclear. The CDR3 length is 15 residues. The V gene's germline CDR1 is SGHRS and CDR2 YFSETQ. V lost 0 bases to trimming and J lost 1 base, with 10 bases between them. The CDR3 here is CASSLASGSQETQYF. The CDR3 DNA follows: TGCGCCAGCAGCTTGGCCAGTGGGTCCCAAGAGACCCAGTACTTC.

The chain couples TRBV29-1 to TRBJ2-3, with D unclear. This CDR3 is built from 13 residues. The germline V and J ends were trimmed by 0 bases and 4 bases, with 8 bases remaining between them. The germline gives CDR1 SQVTM, CDR2 ANQGSEA. CDR3 residues: CSVEEPGSDTQYF. In nucleotides, the CDR3 is TGCAGCGTTGAAGAACCGGGTTCAGATACGCAGTATTTT.

The chain employs TRBV7-9 and TRBJ2-5; D remains ambiguous. V lost 1 base, J lost 5 bases, and 14 bases lay in between. There are 15 residues in the CDR3. Germline V gene data show CDR1 as SEHNR and CDR2 as FQNEAQ (reference sequence). The CDR3 region has the DNA TGTGCCAGCAGCTTAGGTTCGTCCGTGCGGGAGACCCAGTACTTC. The encoded protein is CASSLGSSVRETQYF.

V and J are TRBV5-1 and TRBJ1-3; the match to TRBD1 covers 9 bases. Germline trimming cut 6 bases from V and 4 bases from J; bases unmatched to any gene: 11. The CDR3 runs to 16 residues. Germline CDR1 SGHRS, CDR2 YFSETQ. CDR3 sequence reads: CASTEVGQGTGNTIYF. The CDR3 region has the DNA TGCGCCAGCACCGAGGTCGGACAGGGGACCGGAAACACCATATATTTT. The full variable domain, rest sourced from reference TRBV5-1 and TRBJ1-3, is KAGVTQTPRYLIKTRGQQVTLSCSPISGHRSVSWYQQTPGQGLQFLFEYFSETQRNKGNFPGRFSGRQFSNSRSEMNVSTLELGDSALYLCASTEVGQGTGNTIYFGEGSWLTVV.

Comments on this clone: Its ends do not fully match the called genes, so a read error is possible. This chain connects TRBV7-9 to TRBJ1-2, with D possibly matching TRBD1 (6 bases). This CDR3 has 14 amino acids. Germline V gives CDR1 SEHNR, CDR2 FQNEAQ (reference sequence). Written as DNA, the CDR3 is TGTGCCAGCAGTTTAGCTCAGGGGACCTATGGCTACACCTTC. It encodes CASSLAQGTYGYTF.

V and J are TRBV18 and TRBJ1-1; 8 bases fit TRBD1. Germline CDR1 KGHSH, CDR2 LQKENI. The CDR3 runs 13 residues. The trim removed 5 bases at V and 8 bases at J, leaving 7 bases unmatched. CDR3 loop: CASSTNDRGEAFF. DNA for the CDR3: TGTGCCAGCTCAACCAATGACAGGGGCGAAGCTTTCTTT.

The rearrangement links TRBV7-3 to TRBJ2-1, with TRBD2 matching 16 bases. Germline V lookup: CDR1 SGHTA, CDR2 FQGTGA. The length of the CDR3 is 15 residues. V trimming: 2 bases; J trimming: 9 bases; junction bases outside the gene matches: 1. In nucleotides, the CDR3 is TGTGCCAGCAGCTTAGGGACTAGCGGGAGGGGTGAGCAGTTCTTC. This encodes CASSLGTSGRGEQFF. Drawing the rest from reference TRBV7-3 and TRBJ2-1, the complete variable domain is GAGVSQTPSNKVTEKGKYVELRCDPISGHTALYWYRQSLGQGPEFLIYFQGTGAADDSGLPNDRFFAVRPEGSVSTLKIQRTERGDSAVYLCASSLGTSGRGEQFFGPGTRLTVL.

This clone was seen a single time. V and J are TRBV5-4 and TRBJ1-1, with D unresolved. CDR1 is SGHNT and CDR2 is YYREEE in the germline V gene (reference sequence). Trimming cost V 1 base and J 3 bases, with 7 bases left between them. The CDR3 is 13 residues long. Written as DNA, the CDR3 is TGTGCCAGCAGCTTGAGGCAGGACACTGAAGCTTTCTTT. Its translation is CASSLRQDTEAFF.

This clone was recorded once. V is TRBV3-1 (or the pseudogene TRBV3-2) and J is TRBJ2-7; the match to TRBD2 covers 8 bases. After removal of 0 bases from V and 5 bases from J, the junction contained 9 bases not matched to a gene. This CDR3 is 16 amino acids long. The germline V gene has CDR1 LGHDT and CDR2 YNNKEL (reference sequence). The CDR3 nucleotides read TGTGCCAGCAGCCAAGATATCGGTAGCGGGAACCACGAGCAGTACTTC. It encodes CASSQDIGSGNHEQYF.

The chain carries TRBV7-8 and TRBJ1-3; D ambiguous. The CDR3 runs 15 residues. Germline V gene sequence: CDR1 SGHVS, CDR2 FQNEAQ. Deletions cut 5 bases from V and 0 bases from J, with 11 bases between. The CDR3 bases are TGTGCCAGCAGCACCCGACGGTCCTCTGGAAACACCATATATTTT. Protein sequence: CASSTRRSSGNTIYF.